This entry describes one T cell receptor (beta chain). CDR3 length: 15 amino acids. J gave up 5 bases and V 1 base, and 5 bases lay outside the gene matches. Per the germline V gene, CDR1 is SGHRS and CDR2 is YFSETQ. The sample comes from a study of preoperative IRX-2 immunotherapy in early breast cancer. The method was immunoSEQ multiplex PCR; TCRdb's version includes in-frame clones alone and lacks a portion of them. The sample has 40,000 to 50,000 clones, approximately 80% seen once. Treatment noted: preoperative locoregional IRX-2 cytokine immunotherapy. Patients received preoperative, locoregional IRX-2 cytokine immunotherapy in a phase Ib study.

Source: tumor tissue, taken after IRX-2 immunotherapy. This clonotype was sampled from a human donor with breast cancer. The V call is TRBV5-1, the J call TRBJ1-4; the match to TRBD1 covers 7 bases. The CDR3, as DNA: TGCGCCAGCAGCTTGACAGGGGTACCGAATGAAAAACTGTTTTTT. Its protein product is CASSLTGVPNEKLFF.